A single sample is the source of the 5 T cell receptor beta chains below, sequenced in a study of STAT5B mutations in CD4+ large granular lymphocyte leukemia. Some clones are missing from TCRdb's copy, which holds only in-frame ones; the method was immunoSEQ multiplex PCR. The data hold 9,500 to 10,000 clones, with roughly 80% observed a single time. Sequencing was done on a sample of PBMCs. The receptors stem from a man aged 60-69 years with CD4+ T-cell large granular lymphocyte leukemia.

CDR3 nucleotides: TGTGCCAGCAGTCTTAGGGCCCTTCCCTATGGCTACACCTTC. Its translation is CASSLRALPYGYTF. The genes are TRBV28 and TRBJ1-2; D is unresolved. The CDR3 extends over 14 amino acids. Germline V gives CDR1 MDHEN, CDR2 SYDVKM. V was cut by 5 bases and J by 4 bases, with 14 bases left in between.

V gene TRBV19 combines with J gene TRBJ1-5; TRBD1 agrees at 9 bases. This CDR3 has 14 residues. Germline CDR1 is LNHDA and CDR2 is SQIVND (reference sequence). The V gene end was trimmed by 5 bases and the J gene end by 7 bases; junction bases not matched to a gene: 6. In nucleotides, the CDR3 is TGTGCCAGTAGTCTCGGGACAGGGATGCAGCCCCAGCATTTT. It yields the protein CASSLGTGMQPQHF.

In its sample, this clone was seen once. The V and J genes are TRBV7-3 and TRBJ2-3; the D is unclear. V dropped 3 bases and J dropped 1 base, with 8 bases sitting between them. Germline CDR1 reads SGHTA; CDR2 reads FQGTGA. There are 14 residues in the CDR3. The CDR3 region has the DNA TGTGCCAGCAGCTTCGGACGAGGCACAGATACGCAGTATTTT. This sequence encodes CASSFGRGTDTQYF.

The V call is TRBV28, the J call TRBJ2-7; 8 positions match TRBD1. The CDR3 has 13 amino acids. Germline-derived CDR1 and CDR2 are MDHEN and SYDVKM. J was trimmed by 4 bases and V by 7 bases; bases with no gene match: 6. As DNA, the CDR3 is TGTGCCAGCAAGACAGGGGCTCAGTACGAGCAGTACTTC. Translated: CASKTGAQYEQYF.

CDR3 nucleotides: TGTGCCAGCAGCCAAGATCCAACTAGCGGACAAGAGACCCAGTACTTC. Translated: CASSQDPTSGQETQYF. This chain connects TRBV4-2 to TRBJ2-5, with 8 bases lining up with TRBD2. The trim removed 0 bases at V and 2 bases at J, leaving 5 bases unmatched. Germline V CDR1 and CDR2: LGHNA, YNFKEQ. This CDR3 is built from 16 residues.